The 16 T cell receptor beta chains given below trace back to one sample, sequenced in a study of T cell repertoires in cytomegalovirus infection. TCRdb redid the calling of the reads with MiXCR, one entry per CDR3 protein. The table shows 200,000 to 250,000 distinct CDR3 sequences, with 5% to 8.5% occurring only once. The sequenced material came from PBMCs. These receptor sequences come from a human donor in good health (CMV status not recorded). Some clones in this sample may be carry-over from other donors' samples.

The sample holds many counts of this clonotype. The chain's CDR3 is CSVEPGQGFGYTF. Here the CDR3 DNA reads TGCAGCGTTGAGCCAGGACAGGGCTTTGGCTACACCTTC. The V and J genes are TRBV29-1 and TRBJ1-2; TRBD1 matches at 8 bases. In germline, CDR1 is SQVTM, CDR2 ANQGSEA. CDR3 size: 13 residues. V was pared by 3 bases and J by 7 bases, with 7 bases of the junction left unmatched.

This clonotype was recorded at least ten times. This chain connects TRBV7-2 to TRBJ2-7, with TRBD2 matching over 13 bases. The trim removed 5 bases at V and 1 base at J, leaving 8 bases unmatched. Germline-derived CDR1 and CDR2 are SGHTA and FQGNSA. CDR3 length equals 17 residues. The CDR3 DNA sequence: TGTGCCAGCAGCGCCAAACTAGCGGGGGGGTATTCCTACGAGCAGTACTTC. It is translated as CASSAKLAGGYSYEQYF.

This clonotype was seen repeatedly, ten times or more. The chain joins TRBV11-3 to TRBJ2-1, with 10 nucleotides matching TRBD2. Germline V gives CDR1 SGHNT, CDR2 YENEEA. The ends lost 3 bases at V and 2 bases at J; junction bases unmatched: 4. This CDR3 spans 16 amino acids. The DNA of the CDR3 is TGTGCCAGCAGCTTGGCCAGCGGGGGGGCCTACAATGAGCAGTTCTTC. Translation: CASSLASGGAYNEQFF.

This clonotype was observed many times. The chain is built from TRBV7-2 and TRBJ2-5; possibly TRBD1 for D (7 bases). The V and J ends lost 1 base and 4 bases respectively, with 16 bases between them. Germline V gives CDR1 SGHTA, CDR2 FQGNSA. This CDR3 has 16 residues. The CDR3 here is CASSLVNQGGGETQYF. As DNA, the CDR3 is TGTGCCAGCAGCTTAGTCAATCAGGGGGGCGGAGAGACCCAGTACTTC. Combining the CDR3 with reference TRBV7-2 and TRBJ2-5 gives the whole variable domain GAGVSQSPSNKVTEKGKDVELRCDPISGHTALYWYRQSLGQGLEFLIYFQGNSAPDKSGLPSDRFSAERTGGSVSTLTIQRTQQEDSAVYLCASSLVNQGGGETQYFGPGTRLLVL.

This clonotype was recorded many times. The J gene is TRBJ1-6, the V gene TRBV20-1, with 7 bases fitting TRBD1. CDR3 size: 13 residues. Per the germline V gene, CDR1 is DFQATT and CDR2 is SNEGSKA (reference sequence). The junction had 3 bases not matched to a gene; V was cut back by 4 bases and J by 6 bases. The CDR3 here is CSANRQGNSPLHF. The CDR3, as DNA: TGCAGTGCTAATCGACAGGGTAATTCACCCCTCCACTTT.

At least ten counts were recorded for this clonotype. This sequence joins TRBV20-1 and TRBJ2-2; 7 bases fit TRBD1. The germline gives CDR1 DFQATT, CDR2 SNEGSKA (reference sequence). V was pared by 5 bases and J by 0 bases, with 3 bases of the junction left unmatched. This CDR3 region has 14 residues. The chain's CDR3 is CSAGDRSNTGELFF. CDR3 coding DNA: TGCAGTGCTGGGGACAGATCGAACACCGGGGAGCTGTTTTTT.

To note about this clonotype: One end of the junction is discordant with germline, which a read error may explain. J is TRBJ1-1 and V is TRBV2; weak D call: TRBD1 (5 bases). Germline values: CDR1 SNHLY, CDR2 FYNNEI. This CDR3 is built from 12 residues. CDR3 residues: CASSQDNTKAFF. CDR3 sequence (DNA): TGTGCCAGCAGCCAGGACAACACTAAAGCTTTCTTT. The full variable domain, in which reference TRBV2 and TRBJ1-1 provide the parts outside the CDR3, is EPEVTQTPSHQVTQMGQEVILRCVPISNHLYFYWYRQILGQKVEFLVSFYNNEISEKSEIFDDQFSVERPDGSNFTLKIRSTKLEDSAMYFCASSQDNTKAFFGQGTRLTVV.

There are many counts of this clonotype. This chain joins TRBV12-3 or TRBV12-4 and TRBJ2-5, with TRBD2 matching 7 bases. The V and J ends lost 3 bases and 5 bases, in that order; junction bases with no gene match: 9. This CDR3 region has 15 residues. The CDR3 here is CASSFPGGGSETQYF. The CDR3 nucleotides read TGTGCCAGCAGTTTTCCGGGGGGAGGTTCGGAGACCCAGTACTTC.

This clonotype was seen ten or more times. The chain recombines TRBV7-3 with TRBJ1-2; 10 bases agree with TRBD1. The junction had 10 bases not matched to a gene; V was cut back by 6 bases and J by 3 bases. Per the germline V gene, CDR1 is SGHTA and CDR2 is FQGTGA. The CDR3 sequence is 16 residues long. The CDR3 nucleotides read TGTGCCAGCAGACCTAATATTGGGACAGGGGACTATGGCTACACCTTC. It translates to CASRPNIGTGDYGYTF.

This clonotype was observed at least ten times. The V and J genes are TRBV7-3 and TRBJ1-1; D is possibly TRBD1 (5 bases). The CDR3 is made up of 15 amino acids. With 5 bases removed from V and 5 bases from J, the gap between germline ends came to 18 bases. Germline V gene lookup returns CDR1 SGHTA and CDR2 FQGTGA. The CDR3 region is CASSRNQGMATEAFF. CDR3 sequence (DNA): TGTGCCAGCAGCAGAAACCAGGGTATGGCTACTGAAGCTTTCTTT.

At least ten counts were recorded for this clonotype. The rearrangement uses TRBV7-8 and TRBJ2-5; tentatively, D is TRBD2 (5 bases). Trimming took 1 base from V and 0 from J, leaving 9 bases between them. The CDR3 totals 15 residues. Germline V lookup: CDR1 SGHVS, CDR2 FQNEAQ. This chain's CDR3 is CASSLVASYQETQYF. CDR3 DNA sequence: TGTGCCAGCAGCTTAGTTGCTAGCTACCAAGAGACCCAGTACTTC.

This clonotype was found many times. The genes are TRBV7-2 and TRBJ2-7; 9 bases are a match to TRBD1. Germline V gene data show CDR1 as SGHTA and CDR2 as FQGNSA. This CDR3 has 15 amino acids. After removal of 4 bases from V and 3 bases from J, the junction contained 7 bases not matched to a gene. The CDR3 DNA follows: TGTGCCAGCAGCTCCAGGACAGGGGACGTCTACGAGCAGTACTTC. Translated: CASSSRTGDVYEQYF.

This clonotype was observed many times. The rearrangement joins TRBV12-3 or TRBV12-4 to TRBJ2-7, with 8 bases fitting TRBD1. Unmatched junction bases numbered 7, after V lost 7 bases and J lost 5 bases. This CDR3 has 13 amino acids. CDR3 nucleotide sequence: TGTGCCAGCACCCTAAGGACAGGGAACGAGCAGTACTTC. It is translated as CASTLRTGNEQYF.

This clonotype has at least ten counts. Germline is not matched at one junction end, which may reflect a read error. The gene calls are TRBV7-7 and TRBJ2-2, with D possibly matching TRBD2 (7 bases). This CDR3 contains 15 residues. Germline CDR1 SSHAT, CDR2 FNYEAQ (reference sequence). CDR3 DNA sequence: TGTGCTAGCAGCTTGCTACAGGGAGGGACCGGGGAGCTGTTTTTT. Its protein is CASSLLQGGTGELFF.

CDR3 in amino acids: CSGRAGGHYEQYF. The CDR3 nucleotides read TGCAGCGGAAGAGCGGGGGGGCACTACGAGCAGTACTTC. This chain uses TRBV29-1 with TRBJ2-7; TRBD2 aligns across 10 bases. CDR1 SQVTM and CDR2 ANQGSEA come from the germline V gene. V shed 7 bases and J 3 bases; nucleotides not matched to a gene: 6. The CDR3 loop spans 13 amino acids.

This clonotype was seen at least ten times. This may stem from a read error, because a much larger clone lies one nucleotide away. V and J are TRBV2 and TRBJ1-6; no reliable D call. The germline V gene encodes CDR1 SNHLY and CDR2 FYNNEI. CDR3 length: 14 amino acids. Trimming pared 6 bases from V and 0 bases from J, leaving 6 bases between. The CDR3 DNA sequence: TGTGCCAGCAGAGAGAGCTCCTATAATTCACCCCTCCACTTT. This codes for CASRESSYNSPLHF.